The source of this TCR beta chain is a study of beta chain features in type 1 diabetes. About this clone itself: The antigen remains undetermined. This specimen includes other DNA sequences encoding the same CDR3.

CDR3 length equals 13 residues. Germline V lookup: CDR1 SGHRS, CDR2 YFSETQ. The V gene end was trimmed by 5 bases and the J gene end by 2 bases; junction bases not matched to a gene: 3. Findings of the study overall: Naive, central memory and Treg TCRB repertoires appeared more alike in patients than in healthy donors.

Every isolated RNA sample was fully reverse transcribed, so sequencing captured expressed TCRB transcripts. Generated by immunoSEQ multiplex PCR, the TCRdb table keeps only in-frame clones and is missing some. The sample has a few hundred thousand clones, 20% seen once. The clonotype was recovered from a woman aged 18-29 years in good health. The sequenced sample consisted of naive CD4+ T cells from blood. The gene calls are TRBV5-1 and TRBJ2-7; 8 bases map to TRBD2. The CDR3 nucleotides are TGCGCCAGCAGACCCGGGGGGGCCTACGAGCAGTACTTC. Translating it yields CASRPGGAYEQYF.